The clone carrying this TCR beta chain was counted a few times. Its antigen is undetermined. Sequencing targeted expressed TCRB transcripts, as all isolated RNA had been reverse transcribed. Libraries were prepared by immunoSEQ multiplex PCR; TCRdb keeps only in-frame clonotypes and omits some of them. The table lists 200,000 to 300,000 clones, roughly a tenth of them singletons. These data are taken from a study of beta chain features in type 1 diabetes. General study results and limits: Lower insertion and higher deletion counts appeared at VDJ junctions in type 1 diabetes patients. Shorter TCRB CDR3s, moderately but significantly so, were found in Type 1 diabetes patients in all four CD4+ subsets.

The V gene lost 0 bases and the J gene lost 3 bases, with 11 bases spanning the gap. This CDR3 is 15 amino acids long. Germline assignment: CDR1 MNHEY and CDR2 SVGAGI. The V gene is TRBV6-5, the J gene TRBJ1-1; maybe TRBD1 (6 bases). This TCR derives from a man aged 25 to 40 with type 1 diabetes. Material: naive CD4+ T cells from blood. The CDR3: CASSYSTEGDTEAFF. The CDR3, as DNA: TGTGCCAGCAGTTACTCGACCGAGGGGGACACTGAAGCTTTCTTT.